This T cell receptor beta chain originates from a study of T cell responses to AZD1222 COVID-19 vaccine. Study-wide results and caveats: The donor group comprised mostly white British people and more females; the analysis possibly underestimated clonal diversity.

Per germline, CDR1 SGHNT and CDR2 YYREEE (reference sequence). The V end was cut by 1 base, the J end by 4 bases, with 8 bases between. The CDR3 totals 13 residues. With regard to this clone: Its antigen remains unknown.

TCRdb keeps only in-frame clones here, not all; method: immunoSEQ multiplex PCR. The data contain some 150,000 clones, more than 70% of them singletons. Second-dose timings of about 4 or about 12 weeks were pooled. The gene calls are TRBV5-4 and TRBJ1-1; D not certain. The specimen was peripheral blood, collected 28 days after the second AZD1222 dose. The TCR comes from an adult who received the AZD1222 COVID-19 vaccine. In DNA, the CDR3 is TGTGCCAGCAGCTTGAGAGGGTCCACTGAAGCTTTCTTT. Protein sequence: CASSLRGSTEAFF.